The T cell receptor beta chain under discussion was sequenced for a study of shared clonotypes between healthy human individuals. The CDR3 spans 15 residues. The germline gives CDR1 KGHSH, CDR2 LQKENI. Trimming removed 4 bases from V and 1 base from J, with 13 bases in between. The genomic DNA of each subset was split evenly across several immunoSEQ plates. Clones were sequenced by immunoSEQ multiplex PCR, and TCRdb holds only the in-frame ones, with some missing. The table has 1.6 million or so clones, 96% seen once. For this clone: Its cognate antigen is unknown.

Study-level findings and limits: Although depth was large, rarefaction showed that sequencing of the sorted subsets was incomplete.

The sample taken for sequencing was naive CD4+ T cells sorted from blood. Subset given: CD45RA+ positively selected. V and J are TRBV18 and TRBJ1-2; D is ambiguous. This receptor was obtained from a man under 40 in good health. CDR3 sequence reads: CASSHTFKDNYGYTF. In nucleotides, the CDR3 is TGTGCCAGCTCACATACCTTCAAGGATAACTATGGCTACACCTTC.